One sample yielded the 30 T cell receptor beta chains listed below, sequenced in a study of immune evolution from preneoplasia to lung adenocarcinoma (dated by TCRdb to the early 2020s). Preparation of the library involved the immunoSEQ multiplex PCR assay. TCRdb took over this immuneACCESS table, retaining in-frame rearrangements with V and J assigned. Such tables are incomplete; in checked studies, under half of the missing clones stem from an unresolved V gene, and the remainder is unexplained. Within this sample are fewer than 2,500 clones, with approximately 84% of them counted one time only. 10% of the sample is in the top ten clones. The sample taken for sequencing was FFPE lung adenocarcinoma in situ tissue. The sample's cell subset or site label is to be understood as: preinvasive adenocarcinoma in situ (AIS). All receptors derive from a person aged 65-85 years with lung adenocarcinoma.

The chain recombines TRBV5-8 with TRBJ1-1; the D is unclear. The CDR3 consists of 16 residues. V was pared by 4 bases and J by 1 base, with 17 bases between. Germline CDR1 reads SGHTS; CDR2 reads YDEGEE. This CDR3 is CASSRPPEVSNTEAFF. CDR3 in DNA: TGTGCCAGCAGCCGCCCTCCCGAGGTCTCGAACACTGAAGCTTTCTTT.

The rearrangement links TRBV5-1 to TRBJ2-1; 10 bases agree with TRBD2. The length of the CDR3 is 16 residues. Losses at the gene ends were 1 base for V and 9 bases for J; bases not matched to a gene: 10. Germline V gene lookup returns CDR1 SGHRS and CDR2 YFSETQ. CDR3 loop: CASSLLPSGRVSEQFF. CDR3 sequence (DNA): TGCGCCAGCAGCTTGCTGCCCAGCGGGAGGGTCTCTGAGCAGTTCTTC.

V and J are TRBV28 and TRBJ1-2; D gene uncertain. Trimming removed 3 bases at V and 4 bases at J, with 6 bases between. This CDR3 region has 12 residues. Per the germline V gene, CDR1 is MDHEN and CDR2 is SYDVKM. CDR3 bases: TGTGCCAGCAGTTTTTCCCCCTATGGCTACACCTTC. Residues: CASSFSPYGYTF.

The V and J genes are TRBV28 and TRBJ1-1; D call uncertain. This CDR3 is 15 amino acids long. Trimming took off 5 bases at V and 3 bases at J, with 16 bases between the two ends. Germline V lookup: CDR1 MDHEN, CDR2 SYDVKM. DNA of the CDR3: TGTGCCAGCAGTACACCCCTGAGGTTAGACACTGAAGCTTTCTTT. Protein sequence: CASSTPLRLDTEAFF.

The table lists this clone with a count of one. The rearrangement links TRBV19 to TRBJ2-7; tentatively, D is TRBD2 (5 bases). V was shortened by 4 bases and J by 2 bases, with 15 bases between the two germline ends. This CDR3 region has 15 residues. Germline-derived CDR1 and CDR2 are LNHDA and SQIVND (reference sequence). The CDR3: CASSTLFSGTYEQYF. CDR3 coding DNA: TGTGCCAGTAGTACCCTATTCAGCGGTACCTACGAGCAGTACTTC. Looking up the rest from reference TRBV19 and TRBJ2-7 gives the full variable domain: DGGITQSPKYLFRKEGQNVTLSCEQNLNHDAMYWYRQDPGQGLRLIYYSQIVNDFQKGDIAEGYSVSREKKESFPLTVTSAQKNPTAFYLCASSTLFSGTYEQYFGPGTRLTVT.

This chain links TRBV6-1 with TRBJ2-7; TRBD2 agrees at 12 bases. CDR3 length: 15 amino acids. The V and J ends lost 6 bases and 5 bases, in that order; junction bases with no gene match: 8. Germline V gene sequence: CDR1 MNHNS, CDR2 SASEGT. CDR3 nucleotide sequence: TGTGCCAGCAGCTTGACTAGCGGGAGATCGCACGAGCAGTACTTC. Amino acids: CASSLTSGRSHEQYF.

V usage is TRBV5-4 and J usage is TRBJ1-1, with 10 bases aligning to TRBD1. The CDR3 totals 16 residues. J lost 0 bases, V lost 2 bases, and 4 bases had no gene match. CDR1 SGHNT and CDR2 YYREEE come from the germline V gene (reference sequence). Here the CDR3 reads CASSFQTGGMNTEAFF. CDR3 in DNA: TGTGCCAGCAGCTTCCAGACAGGGGGCATGAACACTGAAGCTTTCTTT.

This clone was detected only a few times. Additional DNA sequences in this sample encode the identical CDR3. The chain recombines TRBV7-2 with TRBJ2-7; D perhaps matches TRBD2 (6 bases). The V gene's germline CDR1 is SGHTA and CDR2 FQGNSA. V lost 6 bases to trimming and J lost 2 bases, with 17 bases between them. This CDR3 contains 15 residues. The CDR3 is CASSLGGDLTYEQYF. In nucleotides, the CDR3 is TGTGCCAGCAGTCTAGGAGGGGACTTAACCTACGAGCAGTACTTC.

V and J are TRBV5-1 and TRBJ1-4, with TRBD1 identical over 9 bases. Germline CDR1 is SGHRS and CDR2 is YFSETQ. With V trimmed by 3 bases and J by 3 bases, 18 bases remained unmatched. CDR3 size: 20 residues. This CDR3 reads CASSSHPQLGTGNPNEKLFF. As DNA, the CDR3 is TGCGCCAGCAGCTCACACCCCCAGTTGGGGACAGGGAATCCTAATGAAAAACTGTTTTTT.

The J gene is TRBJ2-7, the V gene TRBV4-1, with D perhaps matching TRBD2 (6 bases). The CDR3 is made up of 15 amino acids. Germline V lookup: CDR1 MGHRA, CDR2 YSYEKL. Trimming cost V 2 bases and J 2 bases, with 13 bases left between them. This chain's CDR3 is CASSQPGTLTYEQYF. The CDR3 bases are TGCGCCAGCAGCCAACCCGGGACTCTGACCTACGAGCAGTACTTC.

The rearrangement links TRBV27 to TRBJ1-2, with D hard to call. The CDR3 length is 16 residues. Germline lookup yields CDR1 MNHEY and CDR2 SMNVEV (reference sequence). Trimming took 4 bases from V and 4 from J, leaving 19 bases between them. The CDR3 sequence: CASSSSSWLKTYGYTF. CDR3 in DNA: TGTGCCAGCAGTTCATCTTCCTGGCTGAAGACCTATGGCTACACCTTC.

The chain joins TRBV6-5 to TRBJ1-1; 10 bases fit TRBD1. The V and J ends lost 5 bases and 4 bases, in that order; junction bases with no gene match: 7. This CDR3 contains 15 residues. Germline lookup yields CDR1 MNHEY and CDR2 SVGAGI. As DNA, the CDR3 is TGTGCCAGCAGTGTCCGTGGGACAGGGGTCACTGAAGCTTTCTTT. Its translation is CASSVRGTGVTEAFF.

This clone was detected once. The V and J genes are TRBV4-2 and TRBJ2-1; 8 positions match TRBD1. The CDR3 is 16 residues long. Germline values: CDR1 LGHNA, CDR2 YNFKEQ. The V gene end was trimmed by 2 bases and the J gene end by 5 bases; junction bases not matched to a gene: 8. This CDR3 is CASSQQTGASDNEQFF. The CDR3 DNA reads TGTGCCAGCAGCCAACAGACAGGGGCTAGCGACAATGAGCAGTTCTTC.

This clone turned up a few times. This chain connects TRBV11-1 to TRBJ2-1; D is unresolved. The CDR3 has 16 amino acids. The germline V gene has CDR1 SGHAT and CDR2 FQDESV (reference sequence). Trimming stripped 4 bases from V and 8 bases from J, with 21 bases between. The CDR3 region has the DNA TGTGCCAGCAGCTCCGAGGACGGCGGACCAATGGATGAGCAGTTCTTC. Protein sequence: CASSSEDGGPMDEQFF. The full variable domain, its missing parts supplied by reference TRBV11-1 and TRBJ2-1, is EAEVAQSPRYKITEKSQAVAFWCDPISGHATLYWYRQILGQGPELLVQFQDESVVDDSQLPKDRFSAERLKGVDSTLKIQPAELGDSAMYLCASSSEDGGPMDEQFFGPGTRLTVL.

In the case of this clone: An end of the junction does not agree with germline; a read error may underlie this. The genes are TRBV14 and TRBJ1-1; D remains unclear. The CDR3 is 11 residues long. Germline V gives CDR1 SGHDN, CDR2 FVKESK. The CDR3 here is CASTQGPEAFF. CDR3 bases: TGTGCCAGCACCCAAGGACCTGAAGCTTTCTTT.

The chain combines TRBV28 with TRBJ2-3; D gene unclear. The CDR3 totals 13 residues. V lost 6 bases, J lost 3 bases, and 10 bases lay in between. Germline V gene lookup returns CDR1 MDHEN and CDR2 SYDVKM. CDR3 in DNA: TGTGCCAGCAGGAAAACGGTAACAGATACGCAGTATTTT. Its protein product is CASRKTVTDTQYF.

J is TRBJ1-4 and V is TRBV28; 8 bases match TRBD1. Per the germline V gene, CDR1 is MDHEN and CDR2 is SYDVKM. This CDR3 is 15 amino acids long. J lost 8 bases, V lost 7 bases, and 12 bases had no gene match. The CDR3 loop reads CASMGTTGGVEKLFF. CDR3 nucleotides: TGTGCCAGCATGGGAACTACAGGGGGGGTCGAAAAACTGTTTTTT. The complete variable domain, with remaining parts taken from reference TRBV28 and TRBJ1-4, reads DVKVTQSSRYLVKRTGEKVFLECVQDMDHENMFWYRQDPGLGLRLIYFSYDVKMKEKGDIPEGYSVSREKKERFSLILESASTNQTSMYLCASMGTTGGVEKLFFGSGTQLSVL.

The CDR3 bases are TGTGCCAGCTCCTCTATCCCGCTAGCGGGTACTTGGGATACGCAGTATTTT. Encoded protein: CASSSIPLAGTWDTQYF. V is TRBV18 and J is TRBJ2-3; 8 bases fit TRBD2. The CDR3 totals 17 residues. Germline V CDR1 and CDR2: KGHSH, LQKENI. The J segment lost 6 bases and the V segment lost 6 bases, leaving 17 bases of the junction unmatched.

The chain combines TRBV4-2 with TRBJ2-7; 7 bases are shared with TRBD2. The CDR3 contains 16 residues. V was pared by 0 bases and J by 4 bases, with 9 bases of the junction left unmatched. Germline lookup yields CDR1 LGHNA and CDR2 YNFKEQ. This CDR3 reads CASSQDWGGSAYEQYF. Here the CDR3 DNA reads TGTGCCAGCAGCCAAGATTGGGGCGGGAGCGCTTACGAGCAGTACTTC.

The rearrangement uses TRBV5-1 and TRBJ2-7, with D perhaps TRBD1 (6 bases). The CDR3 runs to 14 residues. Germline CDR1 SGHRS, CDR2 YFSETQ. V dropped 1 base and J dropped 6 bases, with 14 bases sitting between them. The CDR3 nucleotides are TGCGCCAGCAGCTTGACAGGGTTGGGCCCCGAGCAGTACTTC. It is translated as CASSLTGLGPEQYF. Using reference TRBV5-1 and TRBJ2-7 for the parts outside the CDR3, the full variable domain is KAGVTQTPRYLIKTRGQQVTLSCSPISGHRSVSWYQQTPGQGLQFLFEYFSETQRNKGNFPGRFSGRQFSNSRSEMNVSTLELGDSALYLCASSLTGLGPEQYFGPGTRLTVT.

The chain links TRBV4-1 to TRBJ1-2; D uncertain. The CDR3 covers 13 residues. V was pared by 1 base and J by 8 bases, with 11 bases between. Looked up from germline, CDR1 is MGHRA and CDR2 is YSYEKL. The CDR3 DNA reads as TGCGCCAGCAGCCAAGGGAGGAGGGAGGGCTACACCTTC. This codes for CASSQGRREGYTF.

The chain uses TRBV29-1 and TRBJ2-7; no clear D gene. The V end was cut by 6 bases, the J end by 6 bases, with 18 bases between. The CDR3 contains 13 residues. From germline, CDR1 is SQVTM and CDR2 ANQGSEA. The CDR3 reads CSVARFVATEQYF. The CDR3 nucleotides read TGCAGCGTGGCCCGTTTTGTTGCTACCGAGCAGTACTTC.

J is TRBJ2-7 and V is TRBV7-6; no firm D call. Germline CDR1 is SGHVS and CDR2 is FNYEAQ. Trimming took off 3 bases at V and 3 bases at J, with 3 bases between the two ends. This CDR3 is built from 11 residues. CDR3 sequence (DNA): TGTGCCAGCAGCTTGTGCTACGAGCAGTACTTC. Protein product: CASSLCYEQYF.

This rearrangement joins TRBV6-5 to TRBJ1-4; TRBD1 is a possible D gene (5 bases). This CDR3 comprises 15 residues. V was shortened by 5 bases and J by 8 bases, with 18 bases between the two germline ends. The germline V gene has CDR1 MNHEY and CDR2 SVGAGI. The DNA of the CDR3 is TGTGCCAGCAGTCCTTCATATCCCCCAGGGGAAAAACTGTTTTTT. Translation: CASSPSYPPGEKLFF.

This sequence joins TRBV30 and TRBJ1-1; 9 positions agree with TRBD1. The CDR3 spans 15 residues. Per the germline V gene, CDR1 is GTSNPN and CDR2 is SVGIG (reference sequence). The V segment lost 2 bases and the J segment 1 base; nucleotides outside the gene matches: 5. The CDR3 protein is CAWSPTDRGNTEAFF. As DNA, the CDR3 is TGTGCCTGGAGTCCCACGGACAGGGGGAACACTGAAGCTTTCTTT.

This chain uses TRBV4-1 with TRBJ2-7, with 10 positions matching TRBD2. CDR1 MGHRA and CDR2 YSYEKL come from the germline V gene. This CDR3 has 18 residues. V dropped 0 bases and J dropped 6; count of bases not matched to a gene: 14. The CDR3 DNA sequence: TGCGCCAGCAGCCAAGAATTTAGGCTAGCGGGAGATCTCTCCGAGCAGTACTTC. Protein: CASSQEFRLAGDLSEQYF.

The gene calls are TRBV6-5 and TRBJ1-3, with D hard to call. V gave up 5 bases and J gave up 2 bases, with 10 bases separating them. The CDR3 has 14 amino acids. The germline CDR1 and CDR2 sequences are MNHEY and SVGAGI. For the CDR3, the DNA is TGTGCCAGCAGTAATCAAGGCGCTGGAAACACCATATATTTT. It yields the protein CASSNQGAGNTIYF.

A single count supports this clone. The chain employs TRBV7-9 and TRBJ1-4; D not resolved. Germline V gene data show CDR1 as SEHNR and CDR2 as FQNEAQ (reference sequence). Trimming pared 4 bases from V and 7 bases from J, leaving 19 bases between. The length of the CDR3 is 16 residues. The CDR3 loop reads CASSSSRVSRGEKLFF. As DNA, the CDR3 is TGTGCCAGCAGCTCCTCTCGGGTTTCCCGAGGTGAAAAACTGTTTTTT.

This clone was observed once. The CDR3 sequence: CASSQSTTDTQYF. The CDR3 nucleotides are TGTGCCAGCAGCCAAAGTACCACAGATACGCAGTATTTT. The chain has TRBV4-2 and TRBJ2-3, with unresolved D. Per germline, CDR1 LGHNA and CDR2 YNFKEQ. V lost 2 bases and J 2 bases, leaving 5 bases between the germline ends. The CDR3 has 13 residues.

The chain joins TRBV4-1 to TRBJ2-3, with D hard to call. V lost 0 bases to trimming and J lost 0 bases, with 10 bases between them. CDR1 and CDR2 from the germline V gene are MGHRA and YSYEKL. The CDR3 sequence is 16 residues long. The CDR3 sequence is CASSQDRLPSTDTQYF. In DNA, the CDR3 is TGCGCCAGCAGCCAAGATCGACTTCCTAGCACAGATACGCAGTATTTT.